Listed here are 16 T cell receptor beta chains from one sample, sequenced in a study of T cells after yellow fever vaccination. TCRdb independently ran MiXCR on the 5' RACE reads; one entry per CDR3 protein. Of roughly 400,000 distinct CDR3 sequences in the sample, approximately 18% were seen once. Sequencing used PBMCs, obtained before the yellow fever booster vaccination. These receptors were taken from a man aged 18 to 30 who received the YFV17D yellow fever vaccine.

This clonotype has just a few counts. V usage is TRBV19 and J usage is TRBJ2-5, with D perhaps being TRBD1 or TRBD2 (5 bases each). Trimming pared 3 bases from V and 13 bases from J, leaving 12 bases between. The CDR3 extends over 11 amino acids. CDR1 and CDR2 from the germline V gene are LNHDA and SQIVND (reference sequence). The CDR3 sequence: CASSMGEHLYF. CDR3 sequence (DNA): TGTGCCAGTAGTATGGGGGAGCATCTGTACTTC.

The chain is built from TRBV18 and TRBJ2-7; D might be TRBD2 (6 bases). The germline gives CDR1 KGHSH, CDR2 LQKENI. CDR3 length equals 14 residues. The ends were cut back, 5 bases at V and 5 bases at J, with 16 bases in the middle. CDR3 nucleotides: TGTGCCAGCTCATTCATAGGAGGGCGTAACGAGCAGTACGTC. Protein sequence: CASSFIGGRNEQYV.

The chain couples TRBV5-1 to TRBJ1-1; maybe TRBD1 (5 bases). V lost 0 bases and J 2 bases, leaving 14 bases between the germline ends. CDR3 size: 16 residues. Germline V gives CDR1 SGHRS, CDR2 YFSETQ. This CDR3 reads CASSLGGTQGNTEAFF. CDR3 nucleotide sequence: TGCGCCAGCAGCTTGGGGGGGACCCAAGGAAACACTGAAGCTTTCTTT.

The chain uses TRBV7-9 and TRBJ2-3; 10 nucleotides line up with TRBD2. The length of the CDR3 is 17 residues. The ends lost 5 bases at V and 6 bases at J; junction bases unmatched: 14. CDR1 SEHNR and CDR2 FQNEAQ come from the germline V gene (reference sequence). The DNA for the CDR3 is TGTGCCAGCAGCGCCCGGCCCCTAGCGGGGGATCCTGATACGCAGTATTTT. As protein: CASSARPLAGDPDTQYF.

This clonotype was detected only a few times. V and J are TRBV12-3 or TRBV12-4 and TRBJ2-2, with D maybe TRBD1 (5 bases). The CDR3 spans 13 residues. With 6 bases removed from V and 6 bases from J, the gap between germline ends came to 11 bases. CDR3 DNA: TGTGCCAGCAGCGAACAGGCACCCGGGGAGCTGTTTTTT. Amino acid sequence: CASSEQAPGELFF.

This clonotype was seen many times. The chain links TRBV7-3 to TRBJ2-5, with D perhaps TRBD1 (5 bases). The germline V and J ends were trimmed by 2 bases and 5 bases, with 9 bases remaining between them. The CDR3 has 13 residues. The germline V gene has CDR1 SGHTA and CDR2 FQGTGA. The CDR3: CASSLQGSETQYF. The CDR3 DNA reads as TGTGCCAGCAGCTTACAGGGATCTGAGACCCAGTACTTC.

The gene calls are TRBV20-1 and TRBJ1-4, with 9 bases aligning to TRBD1. This CDR3 spans 15 amino acids. V shed 2 bases and J 7 bases; nucleotides not matched to a gene: 8. Germline V gives CDR1 DFQATT, CDR2 SNEGSKA (reference sequence). The CDR3 region has the DNA TGCAGTGCTAGACGGGGACAGGGCTCCATTGAAAAACTGTTTTTT. Translated: CSARRGQGSIEKLFF.

A single count supports this clonotype. The chain has TRBV12-3 or TRBV12-4 and TRBJ2-6, with D possibly called TRBD1 or TRBD2 (5 bases each). Trimming removed 5 bases at V and 4 bases at J, with 12 bases between. The length of the CDR3 is 15 residues. CDR3 DNA sequence: TGTGCCAGCAGTGTGTCAGGGACCGGGGCCAACGTCCTGACTTTC. Translated: CASSVSGTGANVLTF.

The V gene is TRBV7-8, the J gene TRBJ1-5; D unclear. Germline V lookup: CDR1 SGHVS, CDR2 FQNEAQ. V was trimmed by 5 bases and J by 2 bases, leaving 19 bases between them. This CDR3 is built from 17 residues. The DNA for the CDR3 is TGTGCCAGCAGCCCGCCTGGAGACGGAGATGGCAATCAGCCCCAGCATTTT. Protein product: CASSPPGDGDGNQPQHF.

This chain links TRBV5-1 with TRBJ2-1, with a weak D call TRBD1 (6 bases). V lost 4 bases, J lost 7 bases, and 21 bases lay in between. This CDR3 comprises 16 residues. Germline-derived CDR1 and CDR2 are SGHRS and YFSETQ. The CDR3 is CASSRVADSSPNEQFF. CDR3 sequence (DNA): TGCGCCAGCAGCCGTGTGGCGGACAGCTCGCCTAATGAGCAGTTCTTC.

This clonotype has just a few counts. The rearrangement uses TRBV18 and TRBJ1-5, with D possibly matching TRBD1 (5 bases). The V gene lost 6 bases and the J gene lost 4 bases, with 13 bases spanning the gap. The CDR3 length is 14 residues. Germline-derived CDR1 and CDR2 are KGHSH and LQKENI. The CDR3 sequence: CASSPTVGNQPQHF. The DNA for the CDR3 is TGTGCCAGCTCTCCGACAGTTGGAAATCAGCCCCAGCATTTT.

This clonotype was picked up a small number of times. The chain uses TRBV5-5 and TRBJ2-5; 11 bases line up with TRBD1. The CDR3 has 14 amino acids. Germline V gene data show CDR1 as SGHKS and CDR2 as YYEKEE (reference sequence). V lost 3 bases to trimming and J lost 5 bases; unmatched junction nucleotides: 3. In DNA form, the CDR3 reads TGTGCCAGCAGCTCCCGGACAGGGGGCGAGACCCAGTACTTC. It translates to CASSSRTGGETQYF.

This clonotype was seen only a few times. V and J are TRBV27 and TRBJ1-5; tentatively, D is TRBD1 (5 bases). With 10 bases removed from V and 3 bases from J, the gap between germline ends came to 13 bases. Germline V CDR1 and CDR2: MNHEY, SMNVEV (reference sequence). CDR3 length equals 13 residues. DNA of the CDR3: TGTGCCACCTCGCCGGGGCCCAATCAGCCCCAGCATTTT. Protein sequence: CATSPGPNQPQHF.

This clonotype appeared a few times. The chain has TRBV4-3 and TRBJ2-6, with D unclear. The V end lost 0 bases, the J end lost 0 bases, and 9 bases lay between the germline ends. Germline V gives CDR1 LGHNA, CDR2 YSLEER. This CDR3 is 17 amino acids long. CDR3 DNA: TGCGCCAGCAGCCAAGATGGCAGCCGCTCTGGGGCCAACGTCCTGACTTTC. Its protein is CASSQDGSRSGANVLTF.

V usage is TRBV7-2 and J usage is TRBJ1-2; TRBD1 matches 8 bases. V shed 5 bases, J shed 4 bases, and the junction held 6 bases outside the gene matches. This CDR3 has 14 amino acids. CDR1 and CDR2 (germline): SGHTA, FQGNSA. The CDR3 here is CASSQPGGVYGYTF. CDR3 nucleotide sequence: TGTGCCAGCAGCCAGCCAGGGGGCGTCTATGGCTACACCTTC.

This clonotype was recorded a few times. In DNA, the CDR3 is TGCAGTGCTAGTTCGGCGACAGGGTGGAATCAGCCCCAGCATTTT. Amino acid sequence: CSASSATGWNQPQHF. The chain combines TRBV20-1 with TRBJ1-5, with 7 bases aligning to TRBD1. V shed 3 bases, J shed 4 bases, and the junction held 9 bases outside the gene matches. CDR3 length equals 15 residues. Germline V CDR1 and CDR2: DFQATT, SNEGSKA (reference sequence).